Sequencing of this T cell receptor beta chain was carried out in a study of T cells in Graves' hyperthyroidism and ophthalmopathy. Turning to the study itself: Peripheral blood was drawn at first diagnosis, prior to all treatment.

This clonotype was seen ten or more times. Its antigen remains unidentified. The CDR3 has 15 amino acids. The V gene end was trimmed by 1 base and the J gene end by 5 bases; junction bases not matched to a gene: 7. CDR1 and CDR2 (germline): SGHDN, FVKESK. From RNA transcripts, TCR beta CDR3 regions were amplified. HTBI primers drove first-round RT-PCR of the TCR CDR3. One entry per CDR3 protein, called by TCRdb with MiXCR from the multiplex PCR reads. There are 450,000 to 600,000 distinct CDR3 sequences in the sample; 15% to 20% occur only once, and 40% to 50% lies in the top ten. Study outcomes and limitations: Among thyroid clonotypes expanded above 0.001, most also appeared in blood. Researchers report that a 13 V-J model separated ophthalmopathy from stable hyperthyroidism.

The receptor comes from a man aged 35 to 55 with Graves' ophthalmopathy. The chain employs TRBV14 and TRBJ2-7; 8 nucleotides match TRBD2. Sequencing was done on a sample of blood. CDR3 protein: CASSQAGGGLNEQYF. The DNA of the CDR3 is TGTGCCAGCAGCCAAGCCGGCGGGGGGTTGAACGAGCAGTACTTC.